This T cell receptor beta chain was profiled in a study of T cell responses to AZD1222 COVID-19 vaccine. This clone was counted once. Its antigen is unidentified. Sequenced by immunoSEQ multiplex PCR; TCRdb stores in-frame clones only, minus some. The table shows about 88,000 clones, with 85% to 90% occurring only once. This CDR3 is built from 16 residues. The V gene's germline CDR1 is LNHDA and CDR2 SQIVND (reference sequence). Trimming left V 3 bases short and J 4 bases short, with 15 bases between. Study-wide findings and caveats: Regions 160-218 and 743-854 dominated among vaccine-associated CD4 TCRs spanning spike. Repertoires in all cases were sampled only once the peak T cell response had passed. Per reports, nearly half of all spike-specific TCRs target regions that are unmutated in variants. Spike-specific TCR breadth and depth went up after people got two AZD1222 doses.

The TCR originated in an adult who received the AZD1222 COVID-19 vaccine. The chain is built from TRBV19 and TRBJ2-2; no clear D gene. This specimen was peripheral blood, taken 28 days after the second AZD1222 dose. CDR3 sequence reads: CASSINVTPGTGELFF. Here the CDR3 DNA reads TGTGCCAGTAGTATTAATGTCACCCCGGGCACCGGGGAGCTGTTTTTT.